The 26 T cell receptor beta chains below come from one sample, sequenced in a study of a mutant IDH1 vaccine in newly diagnosed glioma. TCRdb's table, derived via immunoSEQ multiplex PCR, lists solely in-frame clones and lacks some. Of 15,000 or so clones listed, around 89% are singletons. As for time point: baseline, week 1 (first vaccination visit). Specified treatment: pre-vaccination baseline after standard-of-care therapy. Source: PBMCs, taken from a glioma patient treated with radiotherapy, temozolomide or both. Every receptor here comes from a woman aged 40 to 50 with glioma. Some clones in this sample may be carry-over from other donors' samples.

The rearrangement uses TRBV7-9 and TRBJ2-2, with 10 bases identical to TRBD1. CDR1 and CDR2 (germline): SEHNR, FQNEAQ (reference sequence). CDR3 length: 15 residues. Trimming removed 5 bases from V and 4 bases from J; junction bases left unmatched: 4. CDR3 nucleotide sequence: TGTGCCAGCAGCGCGACAGGGGGCGGCACCGGGGAGCTGTTTTTT. Its translation is CASSATGGGTGELFF.

The V and J genes are TRBV6-1 and TRBJ1-2, with D perhaps TRBD1 (6 bases). CDR1 and CDR2 from the germline V gene are MNHNS and SASEGT. V dropped 8 bases and J dropped 0 bases, with 7 bases sitting between them. This CDR3 comprises 12 residues. The DNA of the CDR3 is TGTGCCAGCCACAGGGCTAACTATGGCTACACCTTC. Protein: CASHRANYGYTF.

The chain has TRBV28 and TRBJ2-7; D remains ambiguous. Germline V CDR1 and CDR2: MDHEN, SYDVKM. Trimming took off 3 bases at V and 6 bases at J, with 6 bases between the two ends. This CDR3 contains 11 residues. This CDR3 is CASSFTREQYF. The CDR3 region has the DNA TGTGCCAGCAGTTTCACGCGCGAGCAGTACTTC. Combining the CDR3 with reference TRBV28 and TRBJ2-7 gives the whole variable domain DVKVTQSSRYLVKRTGEKVFLECVQDMDHENMFWYRQDPGLGLRLIYFSYDVKMKEKGDIPEGYSVSREKKERFSLILESASTNQTSMYLCASSFTREQYFGPGTRLTVT.

The chain joins TRBV25-1 to TRBJ1-3, with D possibly being TRBD1 (5 bases). The germline CDR1 and CDR2 sequences are MGHDK and SYGVNS. The CDR3 runs 17 residues. V lost 8 bases, J lost 0 bases, and 20 bases lay in between. CDR3: CASSLNPTANSGNTIYF. CDR3 sequence (DNA): TGTGCCAGCTCTCTGAACCCGACAGCTAACTCTGGAAACACCATATATTTT.

This chain joins TRBV4-1 and TRBJ1-2; 9 bases agree with TRBD1. With V trimmed by 1 base and J by 8 bases, 23 bases remained unmatched. Germline V gene lookup returns CDR1 MGHRA and CDR2 YSYEKL. This CDR3 is 20 amino acids long. CDR3 nucleotide sequence: TGCGCCAGCAGCCAAGTGGCGGTGGAGGCCTCGGGACAGGGAGTGAGAGGCTACACCTTC. Protein: CASSQVAVEASGQGVRGYTF.

The chain couples TRBV5-8 to TRBJ1-1, with 9 bases matching TRBD1. V lost 5 bases and J lost 6; bases outside the gene matches: 11. The CDR3 is made up of 15 amino acids. Germline values: CDR1 SGHTS, CDR2 YDEGEE. CDR3 sequence reads: CASRLRTGVTAEAFF. The CDR3 nucleotides read TGTGCCAGCAGGCTCCGGACAGGGGTTACGGCTGAAGCTTTCTTT.

The chain recombines TRBV2 with TRBJ2-7; D may be TRBD2 (6 bases). The CDR3 spans 15 residues. The ends were cut back, 4 bases at V and 2 bases at J, with 15 bases in the middle. Germline CDR1 SNHLY, CDR2 FYNNEI. CDR3 in DNA: TGTGCCAGCAGTGCCCTGCGGGATAAACCCTACGAGCAGTACTTC. Translating it yields CASSALRDKPYEQYF.

V is TRBV27 and J is TRBJ1-3; D remains ambiguous. V lost 3 bases and J lost 3, with 9 bases in between. This CDR3 has 14 amino acids. CDR1 and CDR2 from the germline V gene are MNHEY and SMNVEV (reference sequence). The CDR3 reads CASSFWVGGNTIYF. The CDR3, as DNA: TGTGCCAGCAGTTTTTGGGTTGGTGGAAACACCATATATTTT.

The chain carries TRBV18 and TRBJ1-1, with D hard to call. V lost 0 bases and J 0 bases, leaving 8 bases between the germline ends. Germline-derived CDR1 and CDR2 are KGHSH and LQKENI. This CDR3 is built from 15 residues. Here the CDR3 reads CASSPPLGMNTEAFF. The DNA for the CDR3 is TGTGCCAGCTCACCACCGCTGGGGATGAACACTGAAGCTTTCTTT.

The rearrangement joins TRBV5-5 to TRBJ2-5; TRBD1 agrees at 10 bases. The V gene end was trimmed by 0 bases and the J gene end by 5 bases; junction bases not matched to a gene: 4. CDR1 is SGHKS, CDR2 YYEKEE, per germline (reference sequence). The CDR3 is 15 residues long. The CDR3 nucleotides are TGTGCCAGCAGCTTGGCCGGGACAGGGGTTGAGACCCAGTACTTC. Translation gives CASSLAGTGVETQYF.

The chain is built from TRBV6-1 and TRBJ1-2; no definite D call. This CDR3 contains 13 residues. Looked up from germline, CDR1 is MNHNS and CDR2 is SASEGT. V shed 1 base and J shed 3 bases, with 6 bases lying between them. CDR3 sequence (DNA): TGTGCCAGCAGTGAAGACGAGGACTATGGCTACACCTTC. It codes for CASSEDEDYGYTF.

V gene TRBV18 combines with J gene TRBJ2-7; tentatively, D is TRBD1 (6 bases). Per germline, CDR1 KGHSH and CDR2 LQKENI. This CDR3 contains 15 residues. The V end lost 6 bases, the J end lost 5 bases, and 20 bases lay between the germline ends. This CDR3 reads CASSLSAGALDEQYF. The DNA of the CDR3 is TGTGCCAGCTCCCTATCAGCAGGGGCTCTGGACGAGCAGTACTTC.

This clone was detected only once. V gene TRBV27 combines with J gene TRBJ2-7; 7 nucleotides match TRBD1. With V trimmed by 2 bases and J by 3 bases, 4 bases remained unmatched. CDR3 size: 14 residues. Germline values: CDR1 MNHEY, CDR2 SMNVEV (reference sequence). The CDR3 spells CASSLRGQIYEQYF. CDR3 DNA: TGTGCCAGCAGTTTAAGGGGACAGATCTACGAGCAGTACTTC.

The table lists this clone with a few counts. The chain employs TRBV6-5 and TRBJ1-1; 8 positions agree with TRBD1. The germline CDR1 and CDR2 sequences are MNHEY and SVGAGI. The CDR3 totals 15 residues. With 0 bases clipped from V and 4 bases from J, the junction kept 4 bases outside the gene matches. The CDR3 loop reads CASSYSRDRGTEAFF. CDR3 DNA: TGTGCCAGCAGTTACTCGAGAGACAGGGGCACTGAAGCTTTCTTT.

The rearrangement uses TRBV10-3 and TRBJ1-5; D might be TRBD1 (6 bases). The CDR3 contains 14 residues. Germline CDR1 and CDR2: ENHRY and SYGVKD. V lost 2 bases to trimming and J lost 6 bases, with 11 bases between them. The CDR3 sequence: CAISEERGLQPQHF. The CDR3 coding sequence is TGTGCCATCAGTGAGGAACGGGGGCTTCAGCCCCAGCATTTT.

The chain uses TRBV7-9 and TRBJ1-2, with D hard to call. Trimming took 2 bases from V and 4 from J, leaving 17 bases between them. CDR3 size: 16 residues. Germline assignment: CDR1 SEHNR and CDR2 FQNEAQ (reference sequence). CDR3 DNA sequence: TGTGCCAGCAGCTTAACCGGATCAATGGGTAGCTATGGCTACACCTTC. It is translated as CASSLTGSMGSYGYTF.

This chain connects TRBV5-1 to TRBJ1-1; D remains unclear. There are 14 residues in the CDR3. The V end lost 0 bases, the J end lost 11 bases, and 17 bases lay between the germline ends. Looked up from germline, CDR1 is SGHRS and CDR2 is YFSETQ. CDR3 loop: CASSLEGTGIWAFF. The DNA for the CDR3 is TGCGCCAGCAGCTTGGAGGGTACGGGAATTTGGGCTTTCTTT.

This rearrangement joins TRBV4-1 to TRBJ1-1; tentatively, D is TRBD1 (5 bases). In germline, CDR1 is MGHRA, CDR2 YSYEKL. V was pared by 5 bases and J by 5 bases, with 12 bases between. The CDR3 loop spans 13 amino acids. CDR3 nucleotides: TGCGCCAGCAGCTGGAGGGGAGAGACTGAAGCTTTCTTT. Translation gives CASSWRGETEAFF.

V usage is TRBV5-1 and J usage is TRBJ2-5; 8 bases fit TRBD1. Germline loops: CDR1 SGHRS, CDR2 YFSETQ. This CDR3 is built from 12 residues. J gave up 4 bases and V 4 bases, and 0 bases lay outside the gene matches. CDR3 in amino acids: CASSGTGETQYF. DNA of the CDR3: TGCGCCAGCAGCGGGACAGGAGAGACCCAGTACTTC.

The chain recombines TRBV27 with TRBJ2-1; D call uncertain. V dropped 5 bases and J dropped 0 bases, with 5 bases sitting between them. This CDR3 region has 13 residues. CDR1 MNHEY and CDR2 SMNVEV come from the germline V gene (reference sequence). Here the CDR3 DNA reads TGTGCCAGCAGTCTGAGCTCCTACAATGAGCAGTTCTTC. Translation: CASSLSSYNEQFF.

Judged by abundance, this clone is medium-sized. The gene calls are TRBV6-5 and TRBJ2-7; 9 bases fit TRBD1. Trimming at V came to 10 bases and at J to 2 bases, leaving 9 bases not matched to a gene. This CDR3 region has 14 residues. Germline V lookup: CDR1 MNHEY, CDR2 SVGAGI. CDR3 in amino acids: CATYSGQGPYEQYF. CDR3 nucleotides: TGTGCCACCTATTCGGGACAGGGCCCCTACGAGCAGTACTTC.

J is TRBJ2-7 and V is TRBV6-1; D is perhaps TRBD1 (6 bases). V shed 1 base and J shed 2 bases, with 9 bases lying between them. CDR1 and CDR2 (germline): MNHNS, SASEGT. The CDR3 is made up of 14 amino acids. CDR3 in amino acids: CASSEEGVTYEQYF. The CDR3 bases are TGTGCCAGCAGTGAAGAGGGGGTGACCTACGAGCAGTACTTC.

Comment on this clone: Other DNA sequences in this specimen translate into the identical CDR3. The chain recombines TRBV7-9 with TRBJ2-1; no reliable D call. Trimming pared 5 bases from V and 3 bases from J, leaving 2 bases between. This CDR3 has 11 residues. CDR1 is SEHNR, CDR2 FQNEAQ, per germline (reference sequence). The CDR3 region is CASSRYNEQFF. CDR3 bases: TGTGCCAGCAGCCGCTACAATGAGCAGTTCTTC.

V gene TRBV6-1 combines with J gene TRBJ1-5, with D uncertain. CDR3 length equals 13 residues. The ends were cut back, 8 bases at V and 4 bases at J, with 12 bases in the middle. The germline gives CDR1 MNHNS, CDR2 SASEGT. CDR3 amino acids: CASSNPPNQPQHF. CDR3 sequence (DNA): TGTGCCAGCTCGAACCCGCCTAATCAGCCCCAGCATTTT.

The chain employs TRBV5-1 and TRBJ2-3; 8 nucleotides align to TRBD2. CDR3 length: 14 amino acids. Per the germline V gene, CDR1 is SGHRS and CDR2 is YFSETQ. The V segment lost 3 bases and the J segment 4 bases; nucleotides outside the gene matches: 4. The CDR3 DNA follows: TGCGCCAGCAGCTCAACGGGGGGGCCAGATACGCAGTATTTT. Translation gives CASSSTGGPDTQYF. Combining the CDR3 with reference TRBV5-1 and TRBJ2-3 gives the whole variable domain KAGVTQTPRYLIKTRGQQVTLSCSPISGHRSVSWYQQTPGQGLQFLFEYFSETQRNKGNFPGRFSGRQFSNSRSEMNVSTLELGDSALYLCASSSTGGPDTQYFGPGTRLTVL.

This clone was counted only a few times. V is TRBV30 and J is TRBJ1-1; no clear D. Trimming pared 8 bases from V and 1 base from J, leaving 17 bases between. The CDR3 length is 14 residues. Germline V gene lookup returns CDR1 GTSNPN and CDR2 SVGIG (reference sequence). The CDR3 here is CARKEKGGNTEAFF. The CDR3 region has the DNA TGTGCCCGGAAAGAAAAGGGCGGGAACACTGAAGCTTTCTTT.